This T cell receptor beta chain derives from a study of T cell responses to AZD1222 COVID-19 vaccine. Study-wide findings and caveats: Targeting of unmutated variant regions was reportedly seen in nearly half of spike-specific TCRs. White British donors predominated, females outnumbered males, and clonal diversity was possibly underestimated. The number of AZD1222 recipients seropositive at baseline was only 5 to 7. Spike-wide vaccine-associated CD4 TCRs dominated at 160-218 and 743-854.

Assay used: immunoSEQ multiplex PCR; TCRdb lists only in-frame clones, some missing. The table records more than 95,000 clones, approximately 85% of them present only once. Of note for this clone: Its antigen is unidentified.

The germline V gene encodes CDR1 MNHNY and CDR2 SVGAGI (reference sequence). V was trimmed by 6 bases and J by 1 base, leaving 15 bases between them. The length of the CDR3 is 16 residues. This chain uses TRBV6-6 with TRBJ2-2; D may correspond to TRBD1 or TRBD2 (7 bases each). This material consisted of peripheral blood, taken 28 days after the second AZD1222 dose. The receptor comes from an adult who received the AZD1222 COVID-19 vaccine. This chain's CDR3 is CASSRDREGNTGELFF. The CDR3 nucleotides are TGTGCCAGCAGCCGAGACAGGGAGGGGAACACCGGGGAGCTGTTTTTT.